This entry lists 15 T cell receptor beta chains sequenced from one sample in a study of beta chain features in type 1 diabetes. These receptors' antigens are unknown. cDNA synthesis used the whole RNA isolate, giving expressed TCRB sequences. Using immunoSEQ multiplex PCR, the repertoire was profiled, and TCRdb retains in-frame clones only, with some absent. The data show 300,000 or so clones, with roughly 12% seen just once and 0.015% held by the top ten. Whole-study findings and limits: All four CD4+ subsets from Type 1 diabetes patients carried moderately but significantly shorter TCRB CDR3s.

Input material: naive CD4+ T cells from blood. All receptors come from a woman aged 18-30 years with type 1 diabetes.

V is TRBV19 and J is TRBJ2-1; TRBD2 matches 14 bases. Trimming at V came to 4 bases and at J to 7 bases, leaving 3 bases not matched to a gene. Germline assignment: CDR1 LNHDA and CDR2 SQIVND (reference sequence). The CDR3 spans 15 residues. The CDR3 loop reads CASSTRTSGRNEQFF. The CDR3 region has the DNA TGTGCCAGTAGTACCCGGACTAGCGGGAGGAATGAGCAGTTCTTC. Combining the CDR3 with reference TRBV19 and TRBJ2-1 gives the whole variable domain DGGITQSPKYLFRKEGQNVTLSCEQNLNHDAMYWYRQDPGQGLRLIYYSQIVNDFQKGDIAEGYSVSREKKESFPLTVTSAQKNPTAFYLCASSTRTSGRNEQFFGPGTRLTVL.

This clone showed up just a few times. This sequence joins TRBV2 and TRBJ2-1; a possible D gene is TRBD2 (6 bases). This CDR3 comprises 15 residues. Between the trimmed V and J ends, which lost 6 bases and 2 bases, there was a span of 14 bases. CDR1 and CDR2 from the germline V gene are SNHLY and FYNNEI. For the CDR3, the DNA is TGTGCCAGCAGCCCAGAAGCGGGCCCCTACAATGAGCAGTTCTTC. Protein sequence: CASSPEAGPYNEQFF.

The V call is TRBV2, the J call TRBJ2-3; D might be TRBD1 (6 bases). Trimming cost V 8 bases and J 0 bases, with 12 bases left between them. The CDR3 has 14 residues. Germline V gene sequence: CDR1 SNHLY, CDR2 FYNNEI. Written as DNA, the CDR3 is TGTGCCAGCCGGCCGGGACATAGCACAGATACGCAGTATTTT. Translating gives CASRPGHSTDTQYF.

Written as DNA, the CDR3 is TGCGCCAGCAGCTTCGGTAACACTGAAGCTTTCTTT. Translated: CASSFGNTEAFF. The chain links TRBV5-1 to TRBJ1-1; D is unresolved. The germline V gene has CDR1 SGHRS and CDR2 YFSETQ. The CDR3 runs to 12 residues. The germline V and J ends were trimmed by 2 bases and 2 bases, with 4 bases remaining between them.

This clone was found a few times. The rearrangement uses TRBV15 and TRBJ2-3; unclear D gene. Germline lookup yields CDR1 LNHNV and CDR2 YYDKDF (reference sequence). The CDR3 length is 16 residues. The ends were cut back, 0 bases at V and 0 bases at J, with 10 bases in the middle. The CDR3 region is CATSRERHHSTDTQYF. The CDR3 region has the DNA TGTGCCACCAGCAGAGAAAGACACCATAGCACAGATACGCAGTATTTT. Full variable domain (missing parts from reference TRBV15 and TRBJ2-3): DAMVIQNPRYQVTQFGKPVTLSCSQTLNHNVMYWYQQKSSQAPKLLFHYYDKDFNNEADTPDNFQSRRPNTSFCFLDIRSPGLGDTAMYLCATSRERHHSTDTQYFGPGTRLTVL.

This rearrangement joins TRBV30 to TRBJ2-3; the match to TRBD2 covers 10 bases. The CDR3 spans 16 residues. V was pared by 0 bases and J by 1 base, with 4 bases of the junction left unmatched. The germline CDR1 and CDR2 sequences are GTSNPN and SVGIG (reference sequence). The CDR3 loop is CAWSVAGTSGTDTQYF. DNA of the CDR3: TGTGCCTGGAGTGTAGCGGGGACTAGCGGCACAGATACGCAGTATTTT. The variable domain in full, with the rest retrieved from reference TRBV30 and TRBJ2-3, is SQTIHQWPATLVQPVGSPLSLECTVEGTSNPNLYWYRQAAGRGLQLLFYSVGIGQISSEVPQNLSASRPQDRQFILSSKKLLLSDSGFYLCAWSVAGTSGTDTQYFGPGTRLTVL.

This clone was observed a handful of times. V and J are TRBV5-1 and TRBJ2-7; 9 bases map to TRBD1. J lost 5 bases, V lost 5 bases, and 17 bases had no gene match. CDR1 is SGHRS, CDR2 YFSETQ, per germline. The CDR3 has 17 residues. The CDR3 region is CASRGAHPRQGDHEQYF. In DNA form, the CDR3 reads TGCGCCAGCAGGGGCGCACATCCACGACAGGGGGACCACGAGCAGTACTTC.

This clone was picked up a small number of times. The chain combines TRBV28 with TRBJ2-1; no reliable D call. Trimming took off 4 bases at V and 7 bases at J, with 5 bases between the two ends. The CDR3 has 11 residues. Germline lookup yields CDR1 MDHEN and CDR2 SYDVKM. Here the CDR3 reads CASSSGNEQFF. The CDR3 nucleotides read TGTGCCAGCAGTTCGGGTAATGAGCAGTTCTTC. The variable domain in full, completed from reference TRBV28 and TRBJ2-1, reads DVKVTQSSRYLVKRTGEKVFLECVQDMDHENMFWYRQDPGLGLRLIYFSYDVKMKEKGDIPEGYSVSREKKERFSLILESASTNQTSMYLCASSSGNEQFFGPGTRLTVL.

This clone was counted between two and nine times. The genes are TRBV29-1 and TRBJ2-1; 11 positions match TRBD2. V was pared by 3 bases and J by 12 bases, with 10 bases of the junction left unmatched. Germline CDR1 SQVTM, CDR2 ANQGSEA. CDR3 length equals 14 residues. CDR3 loop: CSVEGGLAVGWQFF. The CDR3, as DNA: TGCAGCGTTGAGGGGGGACTAGCGGTGGGGTGGCAGTTCTTC.

This clone occurred once. This sequence joins TRBV28 and TRBJ1-2; no clear D. This CDR3 spans 12 amino acids. Trimming removed 5 bases from V and 2 bases from J, with 6 bases in between. CDR1 and CDR2 (germline): MDHEN, SYDVKM. CDR3 sequence: CASSLKNYGYTF. The CDR3, as DNA: TGTGCCAGCAGTCTAAAAAACTATGGCTACACCTTC.

The chain has TRBV7-3 and TRBJ2-1; perhaps TRBD2 as D (5 bases). The CDR3 loop spans 13 amino acids. Deletions cut 5 bases from V and 6 bases from J, with 11 bases between. Germline CDR1 is SGHTA and CDR2 is FQGTGA. The CDR3 region has the DNA TGTGCCAGCAGCGCGGACTGGCCCAATGAGCAGTTCTTC. As protein: CASSADWPNEQFF.

This clone was seen only a few times. The genes are TRBV19 and TRBJ2-1; 8 bases map to TRBD2. Germline V lookup: CDR1 LNHDA, CDR2 SQIVND (reference sequence). This CDR3 is 16 amino acids long. V dropped 10 bases and J dropped 2; count of bases not matched to a gene: 13. The CDR3 sequence is CATAGNPGGAYNEQFF. CDR3 sequence (DNA): TGTGCCACCGCTGGGAATCCGGGAGGGGCCTACAATGAGCAGTTCTTC.

This clone was detected only a few times. The chain recombines TRBV4-3 with TRBJ2-1; 10 bases line up with TRBD2. The CDR3 extends over 15 amino acids. V lost 0 bases and J lost 8; bases outside the gene matches: 4. Per the germline V gene, CDR1 is LGHNA and CDR2 is YSLEER. The CDR3 DNA follows: TGCGCCAGCAGCCAAGATCGGGGACTAGCGTATGAGCAGTTCTTC. It specifies CASSQDRGLAYEQFF.

There are a few counts of this clone. The gene calls are TRBV19 and TRBJ2-1, with 8 bases identical to TRBD2. J lost 2 bases, V lost 5 bases, and 8 bases had no gene match. CDR1 and CDR2 (germline): LNHDA, SQIVND (reference sequence). The CDR3 has 16 residues. CDR3 in amino acids: CASSAVAGGTYNEQFF. The CDR3 region has the DNA TGTGCCAGTAGTGCCGTCGCGGGAGGTACCTACAATGAGCAGTTCTTC.

In its sample, this clone was seen a few times. V gene TRBV7-9 combines with J gene TRBJ1-1; TRBD1 agrees at 8 bases. The CDR3 runs to 12 residues. V lost 5 bases to trimming and J lost 10 bases; unmatched junction nucleotides: 6. CDR1 SEHNR and CDR2 FQNEAQ come from the germline V gene (reference sequence). The CDR3 DNA is TGTGCCAGCAGCCCTATTACAGGGGGAGCTTTCTTT. Translating gives CASSPITGGAFF.